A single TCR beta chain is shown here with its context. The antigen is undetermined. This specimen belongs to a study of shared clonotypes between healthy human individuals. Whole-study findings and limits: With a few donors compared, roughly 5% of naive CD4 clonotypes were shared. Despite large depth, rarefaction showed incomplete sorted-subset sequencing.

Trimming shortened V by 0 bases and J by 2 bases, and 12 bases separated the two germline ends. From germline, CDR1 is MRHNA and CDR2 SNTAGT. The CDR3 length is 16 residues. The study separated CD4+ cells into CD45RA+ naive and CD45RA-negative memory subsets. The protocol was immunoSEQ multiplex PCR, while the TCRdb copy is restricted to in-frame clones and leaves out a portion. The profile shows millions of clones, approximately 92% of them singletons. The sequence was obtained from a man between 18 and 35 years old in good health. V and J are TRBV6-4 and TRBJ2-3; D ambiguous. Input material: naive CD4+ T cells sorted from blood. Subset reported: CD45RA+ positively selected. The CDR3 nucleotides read TGTGCCAGCAGTGACTCATTCCGGCGGAACACAGATACGCAGTATTTT. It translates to CASSDSFRRNTDTQYF.